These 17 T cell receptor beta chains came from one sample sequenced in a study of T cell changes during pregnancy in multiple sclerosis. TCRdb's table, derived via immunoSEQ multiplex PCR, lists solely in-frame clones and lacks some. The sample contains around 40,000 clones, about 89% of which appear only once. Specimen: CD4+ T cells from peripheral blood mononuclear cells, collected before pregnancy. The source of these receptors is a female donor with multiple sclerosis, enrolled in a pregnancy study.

The CDR3: CATIGPQPGAEAFF. DNA for the CDR3: TGTGCCACTATAGGGCCCCAACCCGGGGCTGAAGCTTTCTTT. The chain recombines TRBV2 with TRBJ1-1; the D is unclear. This CDR3 has 14 amino acids. Trimming stripped 10 bases from V and 6 bases from J, with 21 bases between. Germline loops: CDR1 SNHLY, CDR2 FYNNEI.

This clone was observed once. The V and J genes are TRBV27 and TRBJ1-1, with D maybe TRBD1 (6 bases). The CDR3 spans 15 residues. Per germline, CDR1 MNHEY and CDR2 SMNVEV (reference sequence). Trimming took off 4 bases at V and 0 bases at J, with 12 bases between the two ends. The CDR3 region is CASSSGQLMNTEAFF. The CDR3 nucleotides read TGTGCCAGCAGTTCCGGACAGCTAATGAACACTGAAGCTTTCTTT.

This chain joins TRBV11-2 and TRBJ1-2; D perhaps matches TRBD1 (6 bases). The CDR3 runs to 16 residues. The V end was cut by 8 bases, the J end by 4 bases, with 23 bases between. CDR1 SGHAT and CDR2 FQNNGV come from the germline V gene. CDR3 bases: TGTGCCAGCTCGCTCACCGGGACACAAAGCCTCTATGGCTACACCTTC. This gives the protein CASSLTGTQSLYGYTF.

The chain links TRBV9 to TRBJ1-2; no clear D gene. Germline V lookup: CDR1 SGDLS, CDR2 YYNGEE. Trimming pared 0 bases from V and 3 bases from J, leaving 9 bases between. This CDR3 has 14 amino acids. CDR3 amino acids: CASSVEQPHYGYTF. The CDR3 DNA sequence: TGTGCCAGCAGCGTAGAACAGCCTCACTATGGCTACACCTTC.

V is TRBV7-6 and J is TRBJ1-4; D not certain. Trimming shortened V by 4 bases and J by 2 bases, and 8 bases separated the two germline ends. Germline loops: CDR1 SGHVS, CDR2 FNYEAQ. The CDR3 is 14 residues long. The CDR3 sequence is CASSSGVTNEKLFF. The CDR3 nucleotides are TGTGCCAGCAGCTCCGGGGTTACTAATGAAAAACTGTTTTTT. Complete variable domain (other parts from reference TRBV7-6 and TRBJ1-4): GAGVSQSPRYKVTKRGQDVALRCDPISGHVSLYWYRQALGQGPEFLTYFNYEAQQDKSGLPNDRFSAERPEGSISTLTIQRTEQRDSAMYRCASSSGVTNEKLFFGSGTQLSVL.

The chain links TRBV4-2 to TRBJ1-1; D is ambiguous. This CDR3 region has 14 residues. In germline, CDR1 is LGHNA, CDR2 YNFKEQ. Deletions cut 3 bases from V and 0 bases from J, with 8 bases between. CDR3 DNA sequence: TGTGCCAGCAGCCACGCCGGGATGAACACTGAAGCTTTCTTT. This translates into CASSHAGMNTEAFF.

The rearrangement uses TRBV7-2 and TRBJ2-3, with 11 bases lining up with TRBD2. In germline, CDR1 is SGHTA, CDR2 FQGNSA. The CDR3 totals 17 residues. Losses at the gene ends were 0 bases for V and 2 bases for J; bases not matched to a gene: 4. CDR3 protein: CASSLALAGGTTDTQYF. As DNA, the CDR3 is TGTGCCAGCAGCTTAGCGCTAGCGGGGGGAACCACAGATACGCAGTATTTT.

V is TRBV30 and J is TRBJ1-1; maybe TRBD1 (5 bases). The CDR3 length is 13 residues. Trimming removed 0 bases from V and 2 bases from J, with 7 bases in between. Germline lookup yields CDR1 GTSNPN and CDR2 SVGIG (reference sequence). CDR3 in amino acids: CAWSVGTNTEAFF. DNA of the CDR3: TGTGCCTGGAGTGTCGGGACTAACACTGAAGCTTTCTTT.

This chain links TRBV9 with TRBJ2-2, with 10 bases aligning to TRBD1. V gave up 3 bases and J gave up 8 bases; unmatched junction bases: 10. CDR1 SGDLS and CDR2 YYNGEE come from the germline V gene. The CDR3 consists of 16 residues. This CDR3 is CASSAVPGQGWGELFF. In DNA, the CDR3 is TGTGCCAGCAGCGCTGTCCCGGGACAGGGGTGGGGGGAGCTGTTTTTT.

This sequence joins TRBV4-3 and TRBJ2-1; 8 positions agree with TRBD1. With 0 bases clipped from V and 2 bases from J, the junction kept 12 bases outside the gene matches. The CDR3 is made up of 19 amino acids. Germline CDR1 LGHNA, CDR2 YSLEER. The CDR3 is CASSQDLGFRGPPYNEQFF. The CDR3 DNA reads TGCGCCAGCAGCCAAGATCTGGGCTTCAGGGGGCCCCCCTACAATGAGCAGTTCTTC.

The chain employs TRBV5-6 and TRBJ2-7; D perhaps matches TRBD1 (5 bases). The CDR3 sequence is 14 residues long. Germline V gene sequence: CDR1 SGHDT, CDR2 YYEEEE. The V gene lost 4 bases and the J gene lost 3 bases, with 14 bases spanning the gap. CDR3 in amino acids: CASSGLTAYYEQYF. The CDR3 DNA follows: TGTGCCAGCAGCGGGCTGACAGCTTACTACGAGCAGTACTTC.

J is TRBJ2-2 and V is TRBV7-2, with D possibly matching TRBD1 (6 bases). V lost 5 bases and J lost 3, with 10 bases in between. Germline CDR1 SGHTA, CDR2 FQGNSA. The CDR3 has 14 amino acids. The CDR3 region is CASSADRYTGELFF. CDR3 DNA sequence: TGTGCCAGCAGCGCGGACAGATACACCGGGGAGCTGTTTTTT.

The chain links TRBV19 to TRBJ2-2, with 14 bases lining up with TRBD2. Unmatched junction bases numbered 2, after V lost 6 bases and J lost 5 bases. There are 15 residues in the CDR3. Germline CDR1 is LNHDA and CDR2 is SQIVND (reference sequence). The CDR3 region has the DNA TGTGCCAGTAGAGGACTAGCGGGGGGAACCGGGGAGCTGTTTTTT. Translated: CASRGLAGGTGELFF.

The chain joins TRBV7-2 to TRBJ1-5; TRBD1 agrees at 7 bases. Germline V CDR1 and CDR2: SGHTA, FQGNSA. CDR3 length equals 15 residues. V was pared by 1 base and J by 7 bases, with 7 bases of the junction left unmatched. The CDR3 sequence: CASSLVGGGAQPQHF. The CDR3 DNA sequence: TGTGCCAGCAGCTTAGTAGGAGGGGGCGCGCAGCCCCAGCATTTT.

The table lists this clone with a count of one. The CDR3 DNA sequence: TGTGCCAGCAGGAAGGTGGGGACAGTCTTGAACACTGAAGCTTTCTTT. This codes for CASRKVGTVLNTEAFF. The chain uses TRBV25-1 and TRBJ1-1; 7 nucleotides match TRBD1. Germline CDR1 and CDR2: MGHDK and SYGVNS. The CDR3 contains 16 residues. The J segment lost 0 bases and the V segment lost 6 bases, leaving 10 bases of the junction unmatched.

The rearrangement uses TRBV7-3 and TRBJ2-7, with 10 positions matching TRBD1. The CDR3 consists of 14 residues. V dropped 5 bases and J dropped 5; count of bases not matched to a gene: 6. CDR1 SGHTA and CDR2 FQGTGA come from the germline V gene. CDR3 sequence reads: CASSPGQGIDEQYF. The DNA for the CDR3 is TGTGCCAGCAGCCCGGGACAGGGGATAGACGAGCAGTACTTC.

The CDR3 sequence is CASSLGSGGSYEQYF. Written as DNA, the CDR3 is TGTGCCAGCAGCTTAGGGTCCGGCGGGTCCTACGAGCAGTACTTC. The V gene is TRBV7-2, the J gene TRBJ2-7, with TRBD2 as a possible D gene (5 bases). The CDR3 is 15 residues long. Germline CDR1 SGHTA, CDR2 FQGNSA. The V end was cut by 1 base, the J end by 1 base, with 11 bases between. Drawing the rest from reference TRBV7-2 and TRBJ2-7, the complete variable domain is GAGVSQSPSNKVTEKGKDVELRCDPISGHTALYWYRQSLGQGLEFLIYFQGNSAPDKSGLPSDRFSAERTGGSVSTLTIQRTQQEDSAVYLCASSLGSGGSYEQYFGPGTRLTVT.